The clone carrying this TCR beta chain appeared many times. Its target is unknown. Regarding time point: newly diagnosed GD, antithyroid drugs for less than 3 months. Researchers made the TCR library from RNA that was extracted from PBMCs. Relying on iRepertoire HTBI primers and Arm-PCR of CDR3 regions, the team built TCR beta libraries. TCRdb re-derived calls from the multiplex PCR reads in MiXCR, one entry per CDR3 protein. The data contain around 480,000 distinct CDR3 sequences, around 15% of them singletons. These data originate in a study of regulatory T cells in long-lasting Graves disease. Findings of the study overall: Persistent disease was characterized by preferential usage of TRBV28, TRBJ1-2 and TRBJ2-5. Sample size, which was small, may have reduced accuracy.

This CDR3 is 13 amino acids long. V was shortened by 2 bases and J by 5 bases, with 7 bases between the two germline ends. Looked up from germline, CDR1 is MDHEN and CDR2 is SYDVKM. These same data were also listed under a study on T cells in Graves' hyperthyroidism and ophthalmopathy. From that study: First-round RT-PCR with HTBI primers amplified the TCR CDR3 region. Ophthalmopathy was told apart from stable hyperthyroidism by a 13 V-J model.

The sequence derives from a man aged 35-49 years with Graves disease. Specimen: peripheral blood mononuclear cells (PBMCs), collected at new diagnosis, from a patient treated with antithyroid drugs. The gene calls are TRBV28 and TRBJ2-1; D ambiguous. CDR3 protein: CASSLPSNNEQFF. In nucleotides, the CDR3 is TGTGCCAGCAGTTTACCCAGTAACAATGAGCAGTTCTTC.